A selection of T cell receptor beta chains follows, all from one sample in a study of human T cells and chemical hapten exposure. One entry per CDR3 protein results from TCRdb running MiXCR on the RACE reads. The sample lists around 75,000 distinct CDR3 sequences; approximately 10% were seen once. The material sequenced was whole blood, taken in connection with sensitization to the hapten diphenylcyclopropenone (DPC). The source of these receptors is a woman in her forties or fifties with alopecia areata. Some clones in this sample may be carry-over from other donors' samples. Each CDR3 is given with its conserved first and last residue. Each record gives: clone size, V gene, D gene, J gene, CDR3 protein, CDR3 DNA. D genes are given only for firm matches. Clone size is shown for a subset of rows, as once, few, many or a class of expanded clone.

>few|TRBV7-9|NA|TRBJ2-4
CASSLLGSIQYF
TGTGCCAGCAGCTTACTCGGGAGCATTCAGTACTTC
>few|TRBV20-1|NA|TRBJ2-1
CSARDTREWLYEQFF
TGCAGTGCTAGAGATACCCGGGAATGGCTGTATGAGCAGTTCTTC
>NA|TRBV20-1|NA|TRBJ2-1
CSARVVLSNEQFF
TGCAGTGCTAGAGTCGTACTGAGCAATGAGCAGTTCTTC
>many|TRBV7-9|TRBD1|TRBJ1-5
CASSLGGTGGVNQPQHF
TGTGCCAGCAGCTTAGGGGGGACAGGGGGCGTCAATCAGCCCCAGCATTTT
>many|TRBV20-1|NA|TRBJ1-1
CSALTGSNTEAFF
TGCAGTGCCCTTACGGGATCGAACACTGAAGCTTTCTTT
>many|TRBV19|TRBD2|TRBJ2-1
CASSIGTISNNEQFF
TGTGCCAGTAGTATTGGGACTATTTCAAACAATGAGCAGTTCTTC
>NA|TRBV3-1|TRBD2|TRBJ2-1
CASSQELAGEGDEQFF
TGTGCCAGCAGCCAGGAACTAGCGGGAGAGGGCGATGAGCAGTTCTTC
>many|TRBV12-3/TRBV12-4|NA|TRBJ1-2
CATLLGVLGYTF
TGTGCCACCCTCCTAGGGGTACTCGGCTACACCTTC
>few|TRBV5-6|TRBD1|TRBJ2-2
CASSPDRLDTGELFF
TGTGCCAGCAGCCCGGACAGGTTAGACACCGGGGAGCTGTTTTTT
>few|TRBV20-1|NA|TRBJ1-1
CSARGRTEAFF
TGCAGTGCTAGGGGGAGGACTGAAGCTTTCTTT
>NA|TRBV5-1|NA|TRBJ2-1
CASSLRPGANEQFF
TGCGCCAGCAGCTTGCGACCGGGCGCCAATGAGCAGTTCTTC
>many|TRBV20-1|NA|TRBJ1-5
CSARDSGSYSNQPQHF
TGCAGTGCTAGAGATTCGGGCAGTTATAGCAATCAGCCCCAGCATTTT
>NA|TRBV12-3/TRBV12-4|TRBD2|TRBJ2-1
CASRISSGRAYNEQFF
TGTGCCAGCAGGATCTCTAGCGGGAGGGCCTACAATGAGCAGTTCTTC
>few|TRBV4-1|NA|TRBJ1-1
CASSQERGKNTEAFF
TGCGCCAGCAGCCAAGAAAGGGGTAAGAACACTGAAGCTTTCTTT
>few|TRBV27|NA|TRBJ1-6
CASRSYNSPLHF
TGTGCCAGCAGGTCCTATAATTCACCCCTCCACTTT
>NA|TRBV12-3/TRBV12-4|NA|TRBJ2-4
CASSLISANAKNIQYF
TGTGCCAGCAGTTTAATCTCGGCGAATGCCAAAAACATTCAGTACTTC
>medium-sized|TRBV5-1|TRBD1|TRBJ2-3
CASSLGRDRVTDTQYF
TGCGCCAGCAGCTTAGGCCGGGACAGGGTGACAGATACGCAGTATTTT
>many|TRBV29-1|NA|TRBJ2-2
CSVPGQKNTGELFF
TGCAGCGTTCCCGGACAGAAGAACACCGGGGAGCTGTTTTTT
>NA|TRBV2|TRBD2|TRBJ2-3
CASSENVLRVAGHYPTDMQYF
TGTGCCAGCAGTGAAAATGTTCTACGAGTAGCGGGGCACTACCCTACAGATATGCAGTATTTT
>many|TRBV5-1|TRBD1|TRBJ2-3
CASSLGGQGVGDTQYF
TGCGCCAGCAGCTTGGGTGGACAGGGAGTCGGAGATACGCAGTATTTT
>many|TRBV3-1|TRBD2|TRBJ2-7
CASSPGGAAYEQYF
TGTGCCAGCAGCCCGGGAGGTGCGGCCTACGAGCAGTACTTC
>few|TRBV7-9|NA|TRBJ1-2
CASSPGADGYTF
TGTGCCAGCAGCCCGGGGGCGGATGGCTACACCTTC
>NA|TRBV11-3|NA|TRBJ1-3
CASSLSSRPGNTIYF
TGTGCCAGCAGCTTATCCTCCAGGCCTGGAAACACCATATATTTT
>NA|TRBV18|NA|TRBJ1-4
CAISPQGLEKLFF
TGTGCCATCTCACCTCAGGGACTTGAAAAACTGTTTTTT
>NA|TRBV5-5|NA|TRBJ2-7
CASHSSGDHYEQYF
TGTGCCAGCCATTCCTCAGGTGATCACTACGAGCAGTACTTC
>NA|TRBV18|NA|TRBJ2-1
CASSPKLPPDEQFF
TGTGCCAGCTCACCGAAACTACCTCCCGATGAGCAGTTCTTC
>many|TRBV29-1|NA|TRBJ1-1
CSVGETADTEAFF
TGCAGCGTAGGGGAGACAGCTGACACTGAAGCTTTCTTT
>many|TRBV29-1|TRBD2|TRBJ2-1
CSVADSGNPTTYNEQFF
TGCAGCGTTGCTGATAGCGGGAATCCCACTACTTACAATGAGCAGTTCTTC
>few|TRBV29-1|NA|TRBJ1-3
CSVAFSSNTIYF
TGCAGCGTTGCTTTCTCGTCGAACACCATATATTTT
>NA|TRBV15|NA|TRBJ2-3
CATSREPRRTDTQYF
TGTGCCACCAGCAGAGAACCCCGACGCACAGATACGCAGTATTTT
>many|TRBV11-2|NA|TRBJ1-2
CASSLDSGTPIYGYTF
TGTGCCAGCAGCTTAGATTCCGGGACTCCCATCTATGGCTACACCTTC
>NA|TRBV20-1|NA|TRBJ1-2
CSALAGSIDGYTF
TGCAGTGCCCTGGCAGGGTCAATAGATGGCTACACCTTC
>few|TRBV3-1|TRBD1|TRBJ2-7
CASSQGQGAREQYF
TGTGCCAGCAGCCAAGGACAGGGGGCGCGAGAGCAGTACTTC
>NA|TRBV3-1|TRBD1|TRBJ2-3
CASSHGTGFSDTQYF
TGTGCCAGCAGCCACGGGACAGGGTTTTCAGATACGCAGTATTTT
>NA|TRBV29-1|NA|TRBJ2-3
CSVVAPPLGGMLTDTQYF
TGCAGCGTTGTGGCCCCCCCTTTGGGCGGGATGTTGACAGATACGCAGTATTTT
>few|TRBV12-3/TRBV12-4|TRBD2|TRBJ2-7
CASRRGLAGLVQYF
TGTGCCAGCAGAAGGGGACTAGCGGGCTTGGTGCAGTACTTC
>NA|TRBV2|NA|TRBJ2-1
CASGTYLFGNEQFF
TGTGCCAGCGGGACTTACCTTTTTGGCAATGAGCAGTTCTTC
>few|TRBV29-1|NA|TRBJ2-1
CSVVEGTYNEQFF
TGCAGCGTTGTCGAGGGCACCTACAATGAGCAGTTCTTC
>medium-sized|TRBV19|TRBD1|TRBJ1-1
CASTTWGTANTEAFF
TGTGCCAGTACCACGTGGGGGACAGCGAACACTGAAGCTTTCTTT
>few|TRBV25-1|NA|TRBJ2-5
CASSERAGAGETQYF
TGTGCCAGCAGTGAACGTGCGGGGGCCGGAGAGACCCAGTACTTC
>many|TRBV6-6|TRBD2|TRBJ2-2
CASSLAGRGELFF
TGTGCCAGCAGTCTAGCGGGACGGGGGGAGCTGTTTTTT
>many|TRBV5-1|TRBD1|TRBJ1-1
CASSLNKGQGATEAFF
TGCGCCAGCAGCTTGAACAAAGGACAGGGGGCGACCGAAGCTTTCTTT
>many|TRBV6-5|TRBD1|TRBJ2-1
CASSRGRTGVYNEQFF
TGTGCCAGCAGTAGGGGGAGGACAGGGGTCTACAATGAGCAGTTCTTC
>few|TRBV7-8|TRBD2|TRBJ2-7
CASSRRTSGSSYEQYF
TGTGCCAGCAGCCGACGGACTAGCGGGTCGTCCTACGAGCAGTACTTC
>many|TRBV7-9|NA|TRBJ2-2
CASSSDGGSTGELFF
TGTGCCAGCAGTTCCGACGGAGGAAGCACCGGGGAGCTGTTTTTT
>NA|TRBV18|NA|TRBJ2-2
CASSPGRINTGELFF
TGTGCCAGCTCCCCCGGGCGGATTAACACCGGGGAGCTGTTTTTT
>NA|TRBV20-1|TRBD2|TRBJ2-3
CSATQLLGTSGRADTQYF
TGCAGTGCTACGCAATTGCTCGGGACTAGCGGGAGGGCAGATACGCAGTATTTT
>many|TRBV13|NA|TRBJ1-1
CASSSIARTVNTEAFF
TGTGCCAGCAGCAGTATTGCTCGGACGGTGAACACTGAAGCTTTCTTT
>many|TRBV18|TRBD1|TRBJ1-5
CASSRGGTAQPQHF
TGTGCCAGCTCTCGGGGAGGGACAGCACAGCCCCAGCATTTT
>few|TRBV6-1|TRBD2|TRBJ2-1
CASSVGAREFDEQFF
TGTGCCAGCAGTGTAGGAGCGCGGGAGTTCGATGAGCAGTTCTTC
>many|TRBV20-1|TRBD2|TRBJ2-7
CSARAPTSGVYEQYF
TGCAGTGCTAGAGCCCCTACTAGCGGGGTCTACGAGCAGTACTTC
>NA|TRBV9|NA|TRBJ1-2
CASSSRTFSNYGYTF
TGTGCCAGCAGCTCCCGGACGTTTTCTAACTATGGCTACACCTTC
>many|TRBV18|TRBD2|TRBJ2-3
CASSPPRTSGSTDTQYF
TGTGCCAGCTCACCGCCCCGGACTAGCGGGTCCACAGATACGCAGTATTTT
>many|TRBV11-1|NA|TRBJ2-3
CASSRQSTDTQYF
TGTGCCAGCAGCCGACAGAGCACAGATACGCAGTATTTT
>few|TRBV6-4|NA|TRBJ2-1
CASSRRASYNEQFF
TGTGCCAGCAGTCGTCGGGCCTCCTACAATGAGCAGTTCTTC
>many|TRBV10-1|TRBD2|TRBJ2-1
CASSGTSGSLGNEQFF
TGCGCCAGCAGTGGAACTAGCGGGAGTCTTGGCAATGAGCAGTTCTTC
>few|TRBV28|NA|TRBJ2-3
CASSLLGSGTDTQYF
TGTGCCAGCAGTTTATTGGGTAGCGGCACAGATACGCAGTATTTT
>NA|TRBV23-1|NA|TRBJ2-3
CASSQSLADLLITDTQYF
TGCGCCAGCAGTCAATCGTTAGCGGATTTACTAATCACAGATACGCAGTATTTT
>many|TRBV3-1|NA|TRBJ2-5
CASSRGGTTETQYF
TGTGCCAGCAGCCGCGGCGGGACGACGGAGACCCAGTACTTC